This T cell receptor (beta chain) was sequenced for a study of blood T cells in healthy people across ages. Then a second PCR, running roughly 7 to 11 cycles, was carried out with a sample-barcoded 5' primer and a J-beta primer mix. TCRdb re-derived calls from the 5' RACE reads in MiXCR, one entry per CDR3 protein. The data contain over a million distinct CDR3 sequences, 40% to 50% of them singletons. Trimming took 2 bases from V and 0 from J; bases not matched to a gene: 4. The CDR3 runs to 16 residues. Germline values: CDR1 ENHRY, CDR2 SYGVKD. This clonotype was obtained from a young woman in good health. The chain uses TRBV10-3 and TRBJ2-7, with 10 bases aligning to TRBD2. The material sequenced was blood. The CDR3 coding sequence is TGTGCCATCAGTGAGGCTAGCGGGAGACTCTCCTACGAGCAGTACTTC. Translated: CAISEASGRLSYEQYF.